This record looks at one T cell receptor beta chain sequence and its context. Original processing methods: Junction-only sequences without quality scores were provided by ImmunoSEQ, so filtering was different. The protocol was immunoSEQ multiplex PCR, while the TCRdb copy is restricted to in-frame clones and leaves out a portion. V, J and clone size are taken as reported in that table, and D and trimming were inferred from the DNA itself. There are some 2,500,000 clones in the sample; approximately 90% occur only once, and approximately 0.41% lies in the top ten. This CDR3 comprises 18 residues. Germline-derived CDR1 and CDR2 are GTSNPN and SVGIG (reference sequence). Germline trimming cut 2 bases from V and 6 bases from J; bases unmatched to any gene: 15. This record belongs to a study of shared clonotypes between healthy human individuals. Whole-study context: Per donor, CD8 memory used one plate, CD8 naive used two, CD4 memory used three and CD4 naive used three.

Naive CD4+ cells were CD45RA-selected; the remaining cells were memory. The V gene is TRBV30, the J gene TRBJ1-6; 8 bases agree with TRBD1. The TCR sequence derives from a man between 18 and 29 years old in good health. Some clones in this sample may be carry-over from other donors' samples. The specimen was naive CD4+ T cells from PBMCs. Subset in this sample: CD45RA+ positively selected. CDR3 DNA: TGTGCCTGGAGTAACGGACAGGGCAGGGAGGGGTCTAATTCACCCCTCCACTTT. It translates to CAWSNGQGREGSNSPLHF.